This T cell receptor beta chain was identified during a study of blood T cell repertoires in COVID-19 (TCRdb year 2020). Background for the entire study: The collaborator samples originated in the United States, Italy and Spain and spanned the acute and convalescent phases of COVID-19. The material from the prospective study consisted of cDNA or gDNA derived from T cells, B-cell-depleted T cells, or PBMCs. The dataset comprised deeply sampled blood TCRbeta repertoires from subjects exposed to, actively infected with, or recovered from COVID-19. The repertoires were released in a freely available public database meant as a resource for research on the immune response to SARS-CoV-2. The samples were drawn from two sources: the first 160 participants of the ongoing ImmuneRACE study, and 1,200 or so subjects contributed by 6 global collaborators. The sample metadata nearly always contained a de-identified subject ID, COVID-19 status, age in years and sex. HLA class I and class II types, where available, came from metadata supplied by the sample provider rather than from assay-based typing. Here is what the overall study found, with its caveats: How much clinical and demographic metadata was included differed by source and by participant, and the metadata was provided uncurated.

Worth noting for this clone: The clone's antigen remains unknown. Qualities for individual bases were not recorded, and no much larger clone is one base off.

The immunoSEQ Assay, a bias-controlled multiplex PCR, was used to amplify TCRbeta CDR3 regions from genomic DNA. From the authors' description of their analysis: Within the assay, amplification of reference gene primers was used to estimate how many nucleated cells each sample contained. To quantify the absolute abundance of each unique TCRbeta CDR3 rearrangement, sequence reads were collapsed and filtered. For each sample, productive Simpson clonality was calculated as the square root of Simpson's diversity index across productive rearrangements. The table comes from immuneACCESS by way of TCRdb, which keeps in-frame sequences with V and J called. Part of the clones is missing from these tables; in studies checked, under half for an unresolved V gene and the rest for unknown reasons. V and J calls and clone size are as listed in that table; D and trimming were resolved from the DNA. In this sample the table shows around 150,000 clones, 86% of which occur a single time. Of the sample, 8% to 10% falls within the top ten clones.

The collaborating institutions used their own protocols to collect whole blood in K2EDTA tubes. For TCRbeta analysis, collaborators shipped samples in one of three forms: frozen whole blood, isolated PBMCs, or DNA extracted from either of those sample types. The germline V and J ends show losses of 4 bases and 3 bases respectively, and no gene match explains 13 bases of the junction. CDR1 and CDR2 (SGDLS, YYNGEE) derive from the germline V gene. The CDR3 holds 17 amino acids from the cysteine to the phenylalanine. Just CDR3 DNA is preserved here, 51 bases in frame from base 1. The sample consisted of peripheral blood. The chain employs TRBV9 and TRBJ2-1; the junction holds 7 bases that match TRBD2. This clonotype was obtained from a man aged 55 to 70 with acute or convalescent COVID-19. The CDR3 loop reads CASSPKRWEGVYNEQFF. The nucleotide sequence reads TGTGCCAGCAGCCCCAAACGGTGGGAGGGTGTCTACAATGAGCAGTTCTTC.